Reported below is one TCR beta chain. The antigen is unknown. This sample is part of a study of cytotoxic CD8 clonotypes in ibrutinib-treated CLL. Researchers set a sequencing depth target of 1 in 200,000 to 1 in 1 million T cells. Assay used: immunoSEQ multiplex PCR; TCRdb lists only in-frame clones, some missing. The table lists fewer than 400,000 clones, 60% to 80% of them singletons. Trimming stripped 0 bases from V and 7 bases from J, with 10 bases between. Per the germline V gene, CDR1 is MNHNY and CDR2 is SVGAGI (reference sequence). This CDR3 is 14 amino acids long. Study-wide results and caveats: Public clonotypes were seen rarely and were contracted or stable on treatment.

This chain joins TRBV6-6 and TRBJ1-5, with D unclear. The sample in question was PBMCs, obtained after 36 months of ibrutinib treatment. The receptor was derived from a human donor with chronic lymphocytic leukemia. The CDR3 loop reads CASSYSPSLQPQHF. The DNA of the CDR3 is TGTGCCAGCAGTTACTCACCCAGCCTACAGCCCCAGCATTTT.